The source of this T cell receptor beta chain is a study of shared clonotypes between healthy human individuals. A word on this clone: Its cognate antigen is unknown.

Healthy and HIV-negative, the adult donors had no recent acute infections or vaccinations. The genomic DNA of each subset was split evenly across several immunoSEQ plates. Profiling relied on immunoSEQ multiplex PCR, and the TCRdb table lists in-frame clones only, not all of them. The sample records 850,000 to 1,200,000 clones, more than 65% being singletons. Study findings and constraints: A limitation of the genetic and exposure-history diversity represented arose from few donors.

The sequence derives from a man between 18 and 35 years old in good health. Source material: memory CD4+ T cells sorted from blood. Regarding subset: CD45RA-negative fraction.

The CDR3 spells CASSQDGGLNTEAFF. CDR3 nucleotides: TGCGCCAGCAGCCAAGACGGGGGCCTGAACACTGAAGCTTTCTTT. V gene TRBV4-1 combines with J gene TRBJ1-1; TRBD1 is a possible D gene (6 bases). Trimming left V 0 bases short and J 0 bases short, with 8 bases between. The germline V gene has CDR1 MGHRA and CDR2 YSYEKL. There are 15 residues in the CDR3.